The 28 T cell receptor beta chains reported below all come from one sample, sequenced in a study of graft-versus-host responses after intestinal transplantation. Their antigens are not known. Data came from immunoSEQ multiplex PCR; TCRdb stores just in-frame clones and leaves some out. The sample has around 110,000 clones, 90% seen once; the top ten hold about 0.18%. The sequencing used unstimulated CD4+ T cells sorted from spleen or lymph node cells, collected before intestinal transplant. These receptors all stem from a human donor who received an intestinal transplant.

The chain carries TRBV19 and TRBJ2-1, with D possibly TRBD2 on 5 matching bases. V dropped 3 bases and J dropped 0 bases, with 21 bases sitting between them. The V gene's germline CDR1 is LNHDA and CDR2 SQIVND (reference sequence). The CDR3 runs to 19 residues. The CDR3 protein is CASSMEAPGLSSSYNEQFF. The CDR3 region has the DNA TGTGCCAGTAGTATGGAGGCCCCGGGCCTTTCCAGCTCCTACAATGAGCAGTTCTTC. The whole variable domain, filled in from reference TRBV19 and TRBJ2-1, reads DGGITQSPKYLFRKEGQNVTLSCEQNLNHDAMYWYRQDPGQGLRLIYYSQIVNDFQKGDIAEGYSVSREKKESFPLTVTSAQKNPTAFYLCASSMEAPGLSSSYNEQFFGPGTRLTVL.

The rearrangement uses TRBV9 and TRBJ1-1; TRBD1 aligns across 11 bases. Unmatched junction bases numbered 11, after V lost 0 bases and J lost 4 bases. Germline loops: CDR1 SGDLS, CDR2 YYNGEE. This CDR3 spans 18 amino acids. The CDR3: CASSVEGRTGGIGTEAFF. The CDR3 DNA reads as TGTGCCAGCAGCGTAGAAGGACGGACAGGGGGCATAGGCACTGAAGCTTTCTTT. The full variable domain, with the rest looked up from reference TRBV9 and TRBJ1-1, is DSGVTQTPKHLITATGQRVTLRCSPRSGDLSVYWYQQSLDQGLQFLIQYYNGEERAKGNILERFSAQQFPDLHSELNLSSLELGDSALYFCASSVEGRTGGIGTEAFFGQGTRLTVV.

V usage is TRBV9 and J usage is TRBJ2-5, with D possibly TRBD2 on 6 matching bases. The assigned J gene may be wrong: the sequence end matches TRBJ2-7 better. This CDR3 has 14 amino acids. Germline V CDR1 and CDR2: SGDLS, YYNGEE. The CDR3: CASSPRGGPYEQYF. The CDR3 region has the DNA TGTGCCAGCAGCCCCCGGGGAGGCCCCTACGAGCAGTACTTC.

The chain is built from TRBV11-1 and TRBJ2-7, with 8 bases fitting TRBD1. Germline CDR1 and CDR2: SGHAT and FQDESV (reference sequence). With V trimmed by 4 bases and J by 4 bases, 0 bases remained unmatched. The CDR3 is 12 amino acids. The CDR3, as DNA: TGTGCCAGCAGCTGGACAGGGTACGAGCAGTACTTC. This encodes CASSWTGYEQYF.

The rearrangement joins TRBV28 to TRBJ1-2, with TRBD1 identical over 7 bases. Per germline, CDR1 MDHEN and CDR2 SYDVKM. The CDR3 sequence is 15 residues long. The V segment lost 5 bases and the J segment 4 bases; nucleotides outside the gene matches: 10. CDR3 amino acids: CASSAPGGPTYGYTF. The DNA for the CDR3 is TGTGCCAGCAGTGCACCAGGGGGACCTACCTATGGCTACACCTTC.

The chain has TRBV5-1 and TRBJ2-3; D is undetermined. The germline gives CDR1 SGHRS, CDR2 YFSETQ. CDR3 length: 13 residues. V was pared by 6 bases and J by 0 bases, with 8 bases between. CDR3 nucleotide sequence: TGCGCCAGCAACGTACAGAGCACAGATACGCAGTATTTT. Translation gives CASNVQSTDTQYF. Variable domain in full (rest from reference TRBV5-1 and TRBJ2-3): KAGVTQTPRYLIKTRGQQVTLSCSPISGHRSVSWYQQTPGQGLQFLFEYFSETQRNKGNFPGRFSGRQFSNSRSEMNVSTLELGDSALYLCASNVQSTDTQYFGPGTRLTVL.

The chain uses TRBV6-5 and TRBJ2-7; 8 bases align to TRBD2. J gave up 3 bases and V 0 bases, and 4 bases lay outside the gene matches. Germline lookup yields CDR1 MNHEY and CDR2 SVGAGI. The CDR3 consists of 15 residues. CDR3 amino acids: CASSYSFSGDYEQYF. In DNA form, the CDR3 reads TGTGCCAGCAGTTACTCTTTTAGCGGGGACTACGAGCAGTACTTC.

This chain uses TRBV7-8 with TRBJ2-5; D is possibly TRBD1 (6 bases). V lost 6 bases and J 7 bases, leaving 21 bases between the germline ends. This CDR3 has 15 amino acids. Germline CDR1 is SGHVS and CDR2 is FQNEAQ. CDR3 loop: CASRLGWGQGGTQYF. The CDR3 nucleotides read TGTGCCAGCAGACTCGGTTGGGGGCAGGGTGGGACCCAGTACTTC.

This clone was seen only a few times. The chain recombines TRBV5-1 with TRBJ1-1; 11 bases map to TRBD1. The germline V gene encodes CDR1 SGHRS and CDR2 YFSETQ. This CDR3 is built from 16 residues. Unmatched junction bases numbered 10, after V lost 4 bases and J lost 5 bases. CDR3 in amino acids: CASSGTGTGGSTEAFF. CDR3 DNA sequence: TGCGCCAGCAGCGGTACCGGGACAGGGGGGTCGACTGAAGCTTTCTTT. The full variable domain, with the rest looked up from reference TRBV5-1 and TRBJ1-1, is KAGVTQTPRYLIKTRGQQVTLSCSPISGHRSVSWYQQTPGQGLQFLFEYFSETQRNKGNFPGRFSGRQFSNSRSEMNVSTLELGDSALYLCASSGTGTGGSTEAFFGQGTRLTVV.

In regard to this clone: The sample has other DNA sequences that encode this CDR3 too. V is TRBV5-6 and J is TRBJ1-2; D remains unclear. The germline V gene has CDR1 SGHDT and CDR2 YYEEEE. With 0 bases removed from V and 5 bases from J, the gap between germline ends came to 17 bases. This CDR3 spans 16 amino acids. The CDR3 loop reads CASSLAEIATPYGYTF. As DNA, the CDR3 is TGTGCCAGCAGCTTGGCTGAGATCGCTACCCCTTATGGCTACACCTTC.

The rearrangement links TRBV7-2 to TRBJ1-6; D call uncertain. V was cut by 5 bases and J by 2 bases, with 13 bases left in between. The CDR3 length is 16 residues. Germline CDR1 and CDR2: SGHTA and FQGNSA. CDR3 in amino acids: CASSPPWQTYNSPLHF. CDR3 nucleotide sequence: TGTGCCAGCAGCCCTCCATGGCAGACCTATAATTCACCCCTCCACTTT.

The chain carries TRBV30 and TRBJ2-1; 12 bases fit TRBD2. The CDR3 length is 15 residues. Losses at the gene ends were 3 bases for V and 11 bases for J; bases not matched to a gene: 11. The germline V gene encodes CDR1 GTSNPN and CDR2 SVGIG (reference sequence). The CDR3 region is CAWSRTSGKSQKQFF. CDR3 coding DNA: TGTGCCTGGAGCCGGACTAGCGGGAAATCCCAGAAGCAGTTCTTC.

This clone has just a few counts. The J gene is TRBJ1-5, the V gene TRBV25-1; possibly TRBD1 for D (6 bases). This CDR3 region has 12 residues. CDR1 MGHDK and CDR2 SYGVNS come from the germline V gene. Deletions cut 8 bases from V and 4 bases from J, with 9 bases between. In nucleotides, the CDR3 is TGTGCCAGCGGCAGGGGAAATCAGCCCCAGCATTTT. This gives the protein CASGRGNQPQHF. The complete variable domain, with remaining parts taken from reference TRBV25-1 and TRBJ1-5, reads EADIYQTPRYLVIGTGKKITLECSQTMGHDKMYWYQQDPGMELHLIHYSYGVNSTEKGDLSSESTVSRIRTEHFPLTLESARPSHTSQYLCASGRGNQPQHFGDGTRLSIL.

CDR3 in DNA: TGTGCCAGCTCACCACCGCTAGCGGCCGGAGGGACAGATACGCAGTATTTT. This codes for CASSPPLAAGGTDTQYF. The rearrangement links TRBV18 to TRBJ2-3; 7 bases agree with TRBD2. CDR3 length: 17 residues. Trimming removed 0 bases from V and 3 bases from J; junction bases left unmatched: 9. Germline V gene sequence: CDR1 KGHSH, CDR2 LQKENI.

The chain couples TRBV30 to TRBJ1-1, with TRBD1 matching 9 bases. V lost 6 bases, J lost 3 bases, and 5 bases stayed unmatched. The length of the CDR3 is 13 residues. Germline V lookup: CDR1 GTSNPN, CDR2 SVGIG (reference sequence). CDR3 DNA sequence: TGTGCCTGCTACAGGGGGCTTGACACTGAAGCTTTCTTT. It specifies CACYRGLDTEAFF.

V gene TRBV2 combines with J gene TRBJ2-1; a possible D gene is TRBD2 (6 bases). Germline CDR1 is SNHLY and CDR2 is FYNNEI. V lost 6 bases to trimming and J lost 0 bases, with 18 bases between them. This CDR3 has 17 residues. The CDR3 reads CASSVRTTRSSYNEQFF. Here the CDR3 DNA reads TGTGCCAGCAGCGTAAGGACTACTAGGAGCTCCTACAATGAGCAGTTCTTC.

This clone was seen a single time. The chain is built from TRBV4-1 and TRBJ2-1, with D possibly TRBD1 on 5 matching bases. The CDR3 runs 19 residues. Deletions cut 2 bases from V and 5 bases from J, with 25 bases between. The germline V gene has CDR1 MGHRA and CDR2 YSYEKL. The CDR3 region is CASSQTPPGWGSSDNEQFF. The CDR3 DNA follows: TGCGCCAGCAGCCAAACCCCTCCAGGGTGGGGTAGTAGTGACAATGAGCAGTTCTTC.

J is TRBJ2-1 and V is TRBV7-2; 10 bases are a match to TRBD2. This CDR3 comprises 15 residues. From germline, CDR1 is SGHTA and CDR2 FQGNSA. Trimming cost V 6 bases and J 5 bases; bases outside gene matches: 7. In DNA form, the CDR3 reads TGTGCCAGCAGTATAGCGGGGGGACGAAACAATGAGCAGTTCTTC. Protein sequence: CASSIAGGRNNEQFF.

CDR3 nucleotide sequence: TGTGCCAGCAGGGGAACCGGGACAGGGAACGAAAAACTGTTTTTT. The encoded protein is CASRGTGTGNEKLFF. This chain connects TRBV28 to TRBJ1-4; 9 nucleotides match TRBD1. Per the germline V gene, CDR1 is MDHEN and CDR2 is SYDVKM. This CDR3 spans 15 amino acids. The J segment lost 8 bases and the V segment lost 6 bases, leaving 10 bases of the junction unmatched. Full variable domain (missing parts from reference TRBV28 and TRBJ1-4): DVKVTQSSRYLVKRTGEKVFLECVQDMDHENMFWYRQDPGLGLRLIYFSYDVKMKEKGDIPEGYSVSREKKERFSLILESASTNQTSMYLCASRGTGTGNEKLFFGSGTQLSVL.

The chain combines TRBV25-1 with TRBJ1-5, with no clear D. Germline V gene sequence: CDR1 MGHDK, CDR2 SYGVNS. V was shortened by 1 base and J by 4 bases, with 8 bases between the two germline ends. This CDR3 spans 14 amino acids. CDR3 protein: CASSESGGNQPQHF. The CDR3 DNA is TGTGCCAGCAGTGAATCGGGTGGGAATCAGCCCCAGCATTTT.

The chain recombines TRBV10-2 with TRBJ2-7; tentatively, D is TRBD1 (5 bases). The CDR3 consists of 11 residues. In germline, CDR1 is WSHSY, CDR2 SAAADI. V gave up 6 bases and J gave up 7 bases, with 10 bases separating them. The chain's CDR3 is CASRAGPEQYF. The CDR3 nucleotides read TGCGCCAGCAGGGCAGGGCCGGAGCAGTACTTC.

This chain connects TRBV5-1 to TRBJ1-2; 9 bases line up with TRBD1. The CDR3 sequence is 16 residues long. Germline V gives CDR1 SGHRS, CDR2 YFSETQ. The trim removed 0 bases at V and 0 bases at J, leaving 3 bases unmatched. CDR3 amino acids: CASSLGDRAANYGYTF. CDR3 nucleotide sequence: TGCGCCAGCAGCTTGGGGGACAGGGCCGCTAACTATGGCTACACCTTC.

Of note for this clone: This CDR3 is also generated by other DNA sequences in the sample. The rearrangement joins TRBV5-1 to TRBJ2-7; possible D gene TRBD1, 5 bases. The CDR3 runs to 14 residues. Trimming stripped 2 bases from V and 3 bases from J, with 12 bases between. Germline CDR1 SGHRS, CDR2 YFSETQ. This CDR3 is CASSLGQGSYEQYF. The CDR3 region has the DNA TGCGCCAGCAGCTTAGGTCAGGGTAGCTACGAGCAGTACTTC.

CDR3 in DNA: TGTGCCAGCAGCCGGGGGTGGGGCCCGCCCGGCTACGAGCAGTACTTC. Amino acid sequence: CASSRGWGPPGYEQYF. The chain is built from TRBV28 and TRBJ2-7; D is perhaps TRBD2 (6 bases). The V and J ends lost 6 bases and 3 bases respectively, with 21 bases between them. The CDR3 length is 16 residues. From germline, CDR1 is MDHEN and CDR2 SYDVKM. The complete variable domain, with remaining parts taken from reference TRBV28 and TRBJ2-7, reads DVKVTQSSRYLVKRTGEKVFLECVQDMDHENMFWYRQDPGLGLRLIYFSYDVKMKEKGDIPEGYSVSREKKERFSLILESASTNQTSMYLCASSRGWGPPGYEQYFGPGTRLTVT.

This chain connects TRBV7-2 to TRBJ2-3, with 11 bases lining up with TRBD2. The germline V gene encodes CDR1 SGHTA and CDR2 FQGNSA. With 3 bases clipped from V and 6 bases from J, the junction kept 8 bases outside the gene matches. The CDR3 is 16 residues long. As DNA, the CDR3 is TGTGCCAGCAGCTTCCTTTTAGCGGGAGGGGCGGATACGCAGTATTTT. As protein: CASSFLLAGGADTQYF.

The DNA for the CDR3 is TGTGCCAGTAGTGGGGGCCCCTACGAGCAGTACTTC. It translates to CASSGGPYEQYF. V gene TRBV19 combines with J gene TRBJ2-7, with a weak D call TRBD1 (6 bases). Trimming removed 5 bases at V and 2 bases at J, with 7 bases between. The CDR3 runs to 12 residues. Germline loops: CDR1 LNHDA, CDR2 SQIVND (reference sequence).

V usage is TRBV6-5 and J usage is TRBJ2-7; 12 bases agree with TRBD2. V was clipped by 5 bases and J by 2 bases; unmatched bases: 1. The CDR3 consists of 14 residues. The V gene's germline CDR1 is MNHEY and CDR2 SVGAGI. The CDR3 DNA follows: TGTGCCAGCAGTGGGACTAGCGGGCCCTACGAGCAGTACTTC. Residues: CASSGTSGPYEQYF.

The rearrangement joins TRBV9 to TRBJ2-5; TRBD2 matches at 11 bases. The CDR3 is 15 residues long. The ends lost 2 bases at V and 5 bases at J; junction bases unmatched: 5. Germline CDR1 and CDR2: SGDLS and YYNGEE. CDR3: CASSVASGRWETQYF. The CDR3, as DNA: TGTGCCAGCAGCGTGGCTAGCGGGAGGTGGGAGACCCAGTACTTC.